These 10 T cell receptor beta chains came from one sample sequenced in a study of blood T cell repertoires in COVID-19. Some clones are missing from TCRdb's copy, which holds only in-frame ones; the method was immunoSEQ multiplex PCR. The sample yields around 140,000 clones, around nine tenths seen once. Sequenced material: peripheral blood. These receptors all come from a man aged 45-60 years with active or convalescent COVID-19.

The V gene is TRBV5-1, the J gene TRBJ1-6, with 11 positions matching TRBD1. Germline trimming cut 4 bases from V and 8 bases from J; bases unmatched to any gene: 5. The CDR3 extends over 15 amino acids. Germline CDR1 reads SGHRS; CDR2 reads YFSETQ. The CDR3 loop is CASSQRTGGDSPLHF. CDR3 nucleotide sequence: TGCGCCAGCAGCCAACGGACAGGGGGCGATTCACCCCTCCACTTT. The variable domain in full, with the rest retrieved from reference TRBV5-1 and TRBJ1-6, is KAGVTQTPRYLIKTRGQQVTLSCSPISGHRSVSWYQQTPGQGLQFLFEYFSETQRNKGNFPGRFSGRQFSNSRSEMNVSTLELGDSALYLCASSQRTGGDSPLHFGNGTRLTVT.

V usage is TRBV15 and J usage is TRBJ2-3; perhaps TRBD1 as D (6 bases). CDR1 is LNHNV and CDR2 is YYDKDF in the germline V gene (reference sequence). Trimming shortened V by 5 bases and J by 0 bases, and 9 bases separated the two germline ends. The CDR3 consists of 14 residues. CDR3 DNA sequence: TGTGCCACCAGCGTAGACAGGAGCACAGATACGCAGTATTTT. This sequence encodes CATSVDRSTDTQYF.

The V gene is TRBV6-5, the J gene TRBJ2-2; 10 positions match TRBD1. CDR3 length: 14 amino acids. Germline CDR1 reads MNHEY; CDR2 reads SVGAGI. V gave up 4 bases and J gave up 4 bases; unmatched junction bases: 0. CDR3 amino acids: CASSWDRGTGELFF. The CDR3, as DNA: TGTGCCAGCAGTTGGGACAGGGGCACCGGGGAGCTGTTTTTT.

This clone was counted only a few times. The J gene is TRBJ2-3, the V gene TRBV24-1, with 8 nucleotides matching TRBD1. Germline V gives CDR1 KGHDR, CDR2 SFDVKD. V lost 5 bases and J lost 3; bases outside the gene matches: 0. The CDR3 is 13 amino acids. CDR3 protein: CATSGTGTDTQYF. The CDR3 DNA reads TGTGCCACCAGTGGGACAGGGACAGATACGCAGTATTTT.

The chain recombines TRBV3-1 (or the pseudogene TRBV3-2) with TRBJ2-1; 11 nucleotides line up with TRBD2. The CDR3 consists of 16 residues. Germline values: CDR1 LGHDT, CDR2 YNNKEL (reference sequence). V shed 4 bases and J 3 bases; nucleotides not matched to a gene: 5. CDR3 sequence: CASSPTGTSGYNEQFF. CDR3 DNA: TGTGCCAGCAGCCCCACCGGGACTAGCGGCTACAATGAGCAGTTCTTC.

The genes are TRBV29-1 and TRBJ1-5; TRBD1 is a possible D gene (6 bases). This CDR3 has 13 residues. CDR1 is SQVTM, CDR2 ANQGSEA, per germline. V shed 6 bases and J shed 6 bases, with 15 bases lying between them. CDR3 DNA sequence: TGCAGCGTGGCGGTGGGGGGGCTTCAGCCCCAGCATTTT. It is translated as CSVAVGGLQPQHF.

The chain uses TRBV28 and TRBJ1-5; tentative D call: TRBD1 (5 bases). V dropped 3 bases and J dropped 5 bases, with 23 bases sitting between them. This CDR3 has 18 residues. CDR1 MDHEN and CDR2 SYDVKM come from the germline V gene. The CDR3 protein is CASSLGGAGQVRDQPQHF. CDR3 nucleotide sequence: TGTGCCAGCAGTTTGGGAGGGGCAGGGCAGGTAAGGGATCAGCCCCAGCATTTT.

The chain recombines TRBV10-3 with TRBJ1-6; 9 bases agree with TRBD1. CDR1 is ENHRY and CDR2 is SYGVKD in the germline V gene. This CDR3 comprises 15 residues. J gave up 8 bases and V 6 bases, and 8 bases lay outside the gene matches. The CDR3 loop is CAIRETGGPDSPLHF. The DNA for the CDR3 is TGTGCCATCAGGGAGACAGGGGGTCCGGATTCACCCCTCCACTTT.

The J gene is TRBJ2-2, the V gene TRBV5-1, with 7 bases fitting TRBD1. V was pared by 4 bases and J by 6 bases, with 6 bases of the junction left unmatched. The CDR3 contains 14 residues. Germline V gives CDR1 SGHRS, CDR2 YFSETQ. The CDR3 DNA is TGCGCCAGCAGCGACAGGGTAGGATCCGGGGAGCTGTTTTTT. It translates to CASSDRVGSGELFF.

This rearrangement joins TRBV2 to TRBJ2-7, with 11 positions matching TRBD1. The CDR3 sequence is 14 residues long. Germline values: CDR1 SNHLY, CDR2 FYNNEI. V gave up 7 bases and J gave up 3 bases; unmatched junction bases: 5. The CDR3 DNA reads as TGTGCCAGCACTAGGACAGGGGGCAGCTACGAGCAGTACTTC. It yields the protein CASTRTGGSYEQYF.